This T cell receptor beta chain was sequenced for a study of blood T cell repertoires in COVID-19 (TCRdb year 2020). For the study in its entirety: The collaborator samples originated in the United States, Italy and Spain and spanned the acute and convalescent phases of COVID-19. Nearly every sample came with metadata listing a de-identified subject ID, COVID-19 status, age in years and sex. Samples were obtained from the ongoing ImmuneRACE study (first 160 participants) and from over 1,000 subjects provided by 6 global collaborators. The material from the prospective study consisted of cDNA or gDNA derived from T cells, B-cell-depleted T cells, or PBMCs. The repertoires were released in a freely available public database meant as a resource for research on the immune response to SARS-CoV-2. HLA class I and class II types, where available, came from metadata supplied by the sample provider rather than from assay-based typing. Deeply sampled blood TCRbeta repertoires from subjects exposed to, actively infected with, or recovered from COVID-19 were included in the dataset. Study-wide conclusions, independent of this receptor: Clinical and demographic metadata were provided uncurated, with the amount varying by source and participant.

The CDR3 covers 16 residues, taking in both the cysteine and the phenylalanine. Only the CDR3 DNA is retained, 48 bases long and in frame from the first base. CDR1 MDHEN and CDR2 SYDVKM were looked up in the germline V gene. V is reduced by 6 bases and J by 2 bases, leaving a spacing of 16 bases between them. TCRbeta CDR3 regions were amplified from genomic DNA using the immunoSEQ Assay, a bias-controlled multiplex PCR. On the study's bioinformatics: Within the assay, amplification of reference gene primers was used to estimate how many nucleated cells each sample contained. To quantify the absolute abundance of each unique TCRbeta CDR3 rearrangement, sequence reads were collapsed and filtered. For each sample, productive Simpson clonality was calculated as the square root of Simpson's diversity index across productive rearrangements. TCRdb obtained this table from immuneACCESS and retained in-frame rearrangements with V and J assigned. These tables miss some clones; where compared with another copy, unresolved V genes account for less than half of the shortfall, and the remainder is unexplained. V and J calls and clone size are as listed in that table; D and trimming were resolved from the DNA. In all, the sample holds 200,000 to 300,000 clones, and 81% of those were seen once. Roughly 7.9% of the sample is held by the ten biggest clonotypes.

Notes on this clone: It has no known antigen specificity. No base quality information exists; no much larger clone differs at one position.

Each collaborating institution followed its own protocols to collect whole blood in K2EDTA tubes. For TCRbeta analysis, collaborator samples were shipped as frozen whole blood, as isolated PBMCs, or as DNA extracted from either sample type. Sequenced sample: peripheral blood. The clonotype originates from a woman older than 75 with acute or convalescent COVID-19. Recombination joined TRBV28 with TRBJ2-2, and the D gene may be TRBD1, 5 bases matching. CDR3 region: CASSPPRQINTGELFF. The nucleotides are TGTGCCAGCAGCCCCCCCCGACAGATAAACACCGGGGAGCTGTTTTTT.